Presented here are 5 T cell receptor beta chains from one specimen sequenced in a study of cytomegalovirus exposure and HLA in healthy donors. The primer mix had 60 Vbeta and 13 Jbeta primers. Sequenced by immunoSEQ multiplex PCR; TCRdb stores in-frame clones only, minus some. This table holds about 130,000 clones, 80% found once. The specimen was PBMCs. These receptors were collected from a man aged 40-55 years in good health and CMV-seronegative.

This CDR3 reads CASSYRTAYSNQPQHF. The CDR3 DNA sequence: TGTGCCAGCAGTTACAGGACAGCTTATAGCAATCAGCCCCAGCATTTT. J is TRBJ1-5 and V is TRBV6-6, with D possibly being TRBD1 (6 bases). CDR3 size: 16 residues. Germline lookup yields CDR1 MNHNY and CDR2 SVGAGI (reference sequence). Trimming shortened V by 2 bases and J by 0 bases, and 11 bases separated the two germline ends.

The genes are TRBV7-9 and TRBJ1-2; D is unclear. Per the germline V gene, CDR1 is SEHNR and CDR2 is FQNEAQ (reference sequence). The V gene lost 4 bases and the J gene lost 4 bases, with 7 bases spanning the gap. This CDR3 is 12 amino acids long. CDR3 residues: CASSSTPYGYTF. The CDR3 nucleotides are TGTGCCAGCAGCTCCACACCCTATGGCTACACCTTC.

This sequence joins TRBV11-1 and TRBJ2-4, with 10 bases identical to TRBD2. V shed 3 bases, J shed 7 bases, and the junction held 6 bases outside the gene matches. CDR1 is SGHAT and CDR2 is FQDESV in the germline V gene (reference sequence). The CDR3 has 15 residues. The CDR3 region has the DNA TGTGCCAGCAGCTTCATAGCGGGAGGAACCAACATTCAGTACTTC. Amino acids: CASSFIAGGTNIQYF. Complete variable domain (other parts from reference TRBV11-1 and TRBJ2-4): EAEVAQSPRYKITEKSQAVAFWCDPISGHATLYWYRQILGQGPELLVQFQDESVVDDSQLPKDRFSAERLKGVDSTLKIQPAELGDSAMYLCASSFIAGGTNIQYFGAGTRLSVL.

Worth noting for this clone: This sample also contains other DNA sequences that code for the same CDR3. The J gene is TRBJ2-1, the V gene TRBV18, with unresolved D. Germline assignment: CDR1 KGHSH and CDR2 LQKENI. Deletions cut 2 bases from V and 0 bases from J, with 5 bases between. This CDR3 comprises 14 residues. The CDR3 protein is CASSPVSSYNEQFF. Here the CDR3 DNA reads TGTGCCAGCTCACCAGTGAGCTCCTACAATGAGCAGTTCTTC.

This clone was detected once. This rearrangement joins TRBV30 to TRBJ2-2; 8 bases are a match to TRBD1. The CDR3 covers 12 residues. Germline lookup yields CDR1 GTSNPN and CDR2 SVGIG (reference sequence). V lost 4 bases, J lost 6 bases, and 1 base stayed unmatched. In nucleotides, the CDR3 is TGTGCCTGGACAGGGGGCCCCGGGGAGCTGTTTTTT. It specifies CAWTGGPGELFF.